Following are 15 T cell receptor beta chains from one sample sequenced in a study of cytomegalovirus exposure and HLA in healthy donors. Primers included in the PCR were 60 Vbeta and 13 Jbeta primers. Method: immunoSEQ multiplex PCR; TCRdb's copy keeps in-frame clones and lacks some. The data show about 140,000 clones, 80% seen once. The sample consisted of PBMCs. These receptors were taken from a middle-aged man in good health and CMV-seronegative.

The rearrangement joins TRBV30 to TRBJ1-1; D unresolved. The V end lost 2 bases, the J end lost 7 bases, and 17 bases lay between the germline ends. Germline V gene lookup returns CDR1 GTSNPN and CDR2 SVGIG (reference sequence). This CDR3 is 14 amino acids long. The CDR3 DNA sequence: TGTGCCTGGAGTCCGCTGTCCCGGGTTGGTGAAGCTTTCTTT. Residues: CAWSPLSRVGEAFF.

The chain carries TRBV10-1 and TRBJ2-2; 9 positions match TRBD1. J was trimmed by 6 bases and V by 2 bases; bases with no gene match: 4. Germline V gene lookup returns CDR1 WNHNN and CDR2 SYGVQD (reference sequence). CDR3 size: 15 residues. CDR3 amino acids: CASSEGTGSAGELFF. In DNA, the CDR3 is TGCGCCAGCAGTGAGGGGACAGGGTCGGCCGGGGAGCTGTTTTTT.

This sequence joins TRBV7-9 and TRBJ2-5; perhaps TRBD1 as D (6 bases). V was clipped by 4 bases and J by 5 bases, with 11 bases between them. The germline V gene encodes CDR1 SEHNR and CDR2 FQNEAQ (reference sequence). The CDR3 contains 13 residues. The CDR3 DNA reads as TGTGCCAGCAGCTCAACAGGGTGGGAGACCCAGTACTTC. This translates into CASSSTGWETQYF.

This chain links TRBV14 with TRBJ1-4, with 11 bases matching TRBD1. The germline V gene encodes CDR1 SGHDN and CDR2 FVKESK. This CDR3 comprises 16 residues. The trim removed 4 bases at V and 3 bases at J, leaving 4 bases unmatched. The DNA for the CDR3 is TGTGCCAGCAGCCGCGGACAGGGGGCAGCTAATGAAAAACTGTTTTTT. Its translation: CASSRGQGAANEKLFF.

The CDR3 nucleotides read TGTGCCAGCAGTGTACAGGGATTAACAGATACGCAGTATTTT. Translating gives CASSVQGLTDTQYF. The chain is built from TRBV6-1 and TRBJ2-3; D possibly corresponds to TRBD1 (6 bases). The length of the CDR3 is 14 residues. CDR1 MNHNS and CDR2 SASEGT come from the germline V gene. Between the trimmed V and J ends, which lost 4 bases and 3 bases, there was a span of 11 bases.

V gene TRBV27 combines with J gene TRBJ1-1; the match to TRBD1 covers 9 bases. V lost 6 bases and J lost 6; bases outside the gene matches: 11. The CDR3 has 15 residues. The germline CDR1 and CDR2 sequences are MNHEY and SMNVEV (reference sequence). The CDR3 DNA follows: TGTGCCAGCAGCCGGCCCGGGACAGGGCCCCCTGAAGCTTTCTTT. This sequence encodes CASSRPGTGPPEAFF.

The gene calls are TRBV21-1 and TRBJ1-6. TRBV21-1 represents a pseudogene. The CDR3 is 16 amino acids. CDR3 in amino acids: CASSKRGREGNSPLHF. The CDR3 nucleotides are TGTGCCAGCAGCAAAAGGGGGAGGGAGGGTAATTCACCCCTCCACTTT.

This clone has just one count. The CDR3 loop reads CASSLAPRASSYEQYF. Here the CDR3 DNA reads TGCGCCAGCAGCTTGGCCCCCAGGGCAAGCTCCTACGAGCAGTACTTC. The rearrangement uses TRBV5-1 and TRBJ2-7; tentative D call: TRBD1 (5 bases). Trimming left V 0 bases short and J 0 bases short, with 13 bases between. The germline gives CDR1 SGHRS, CDR2 YFSETQ. CDR3 length: 16 amino acids.

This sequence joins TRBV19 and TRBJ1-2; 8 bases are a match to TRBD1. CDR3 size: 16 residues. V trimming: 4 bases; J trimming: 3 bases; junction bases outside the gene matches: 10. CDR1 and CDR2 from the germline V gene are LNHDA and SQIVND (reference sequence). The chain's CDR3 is CASSTTGTGGYYGYTF. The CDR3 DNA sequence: TGTGCCAGTAGTACAACCGGGACAGGAGGGTACTATGGCTACACCTTC.

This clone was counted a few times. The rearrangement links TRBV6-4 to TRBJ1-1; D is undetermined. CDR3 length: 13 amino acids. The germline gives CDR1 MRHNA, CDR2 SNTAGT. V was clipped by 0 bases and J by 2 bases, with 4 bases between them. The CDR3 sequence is CASSDSSNTEAFF. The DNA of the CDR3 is TGTGCCAGCAGTGACTCGAGCAACACTGAAGCTTTCTTT.

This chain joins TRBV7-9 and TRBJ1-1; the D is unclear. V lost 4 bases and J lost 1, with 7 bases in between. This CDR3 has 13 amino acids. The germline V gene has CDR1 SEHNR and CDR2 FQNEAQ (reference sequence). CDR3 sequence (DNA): TGTGCCAGCAGCTCAACACAGAACACTGAAGCTTTCTTT. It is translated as CASSSTQNTEAFF.

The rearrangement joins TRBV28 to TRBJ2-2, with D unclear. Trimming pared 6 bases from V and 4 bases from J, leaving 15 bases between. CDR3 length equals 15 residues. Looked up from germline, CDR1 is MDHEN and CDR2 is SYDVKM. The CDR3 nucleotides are TGTGCCAGCAGACTCCCCGGTTCGAGCACCGGGGAGCTGTTTTTT. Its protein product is CASRLPGSSTGELFF.

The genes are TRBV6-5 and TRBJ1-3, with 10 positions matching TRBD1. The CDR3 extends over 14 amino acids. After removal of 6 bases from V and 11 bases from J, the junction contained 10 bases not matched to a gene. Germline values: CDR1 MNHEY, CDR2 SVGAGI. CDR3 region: CASRTGGSSRSIYF. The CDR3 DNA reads TGTGCCAGCAGGACAGGGGGCAGCTCGAGGTCCATATATTTT.

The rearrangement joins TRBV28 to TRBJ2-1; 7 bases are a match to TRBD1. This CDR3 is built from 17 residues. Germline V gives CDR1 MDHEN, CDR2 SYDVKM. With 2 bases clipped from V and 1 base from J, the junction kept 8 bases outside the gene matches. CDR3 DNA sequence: TGTGCCAGCAGTTTAGCACAAGGGACAGAGTCCTACAATGAGCAGTTCTTC. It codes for CASSLAQGTESYNEQFF.

The CDR3 sequence is CASSLGQGGGLTEAFF. CDR3 coding DNA: TGCGCCAGCAGCCTTGGACAGGGCGGGGGATTAACTGAAGCTTTCTTT. This chain links TRBV5-1 with TRBJ1-1; TRBD1 matches at 8 bases. Trimming took 4 bases from V and 5 from J; bases not matched to a gene: 13. CDR1 SGHRS and CDR2 YFSETQ come from the germline V gene. This CDR3 is built from 16 residues.